These 10 T cell receptor beta chains were all obtained from the same sample, sequenced in a study of long-term antiretroviral therapy in people with HIV (dated by TCRdb to 2022 to 2024). The immunoSEQ hsTCRB v3.0 assay was used at survey level resolution to sequence the TRB variable region. Not all clones reach the TCRdb copy of this immuneACCESS table, which keeps in-frame sequences only. Checked studies attribute under half of the gap to unresolved V genes and leave the rest unexplained. Present in this sample are 15,000 to 20,000 clones, roughly 80% of which were seen just once. The ten biggest clones cover more than 9% of the sample. Here the sequenced sample was unsorted PBMCs, taken 0.5 years before starting antiretroviral therapy. These receptors were collected from a man aged 18 to 29 with HIV.

With respect to this clone: The junction departs from the called germline gene at one end, perhaps through a read error. CDR3 sequence (DNA): TGTGCCAGCAGCTTAGGAGCTGCAGTCGGGACCACCTTC. Its translation is CASSLGAAVGTTF. The chain links TRBV7-9 to TRBJ2-7; D tentatively fits TRBD1 or TRBD2 (5 bases each). Per the germline V gene, CDR1 is SEHNR and CDR2 is FQNEAQ (reference sequence). The CDR3 covers 13 residues.

The genes are TRBV5-1 and TRBJ2-3; D perhaps matches TRBD2 (5 bases). Germline V gives CDR1 SGHRS, CDR2 YFSETQ. With 4 bases removed from V and 6 bases from J, the gap between germline ends came to 18 bases. The CDR3 sequence is 15 residues long. CDR3 sequence: CASSPRAPGGDTQYF. CDR3 in DNA: TGCGCCAGCAGCCCCCGGGCCCCCGGCGGGGATACGCAGTATTTT. The variable domain in full, with the rest retrieved from reference TRBV5-1 and TRBJ2-3, is KAGVTQTPRYLIKTRGQQVTLSCSPISGHRSVSWYQQTPGQGLQFLFEYFSETQRNKGNFPGRFSGRQFSNSRSEMNVSTLELGDSALYLCASSPRAPGGDTQYFGPGTRLTVL.

The chain joins TRBV9 to TRBJ2-3; 7 bases match TRBD2. The CDR3 extends over 14 amino acids. Trimming at V came to 4 bases and at J to 1 base, leaving 3 bases not matched to a gene. Germline V gene lookup returns CDR1 SGDLS and CDR2 YYNGEE. CDR3 residues: CASSLLARTDTQYF. DNA of the CDR3: TGTGCCAGCAGCCTACTAGCGCGCACAGATACGCAGTATTTT.

The rearrangement joins TRBV7-2 to TRBJ2-7, with D uncertain. Germline V CDR1 and CDR2: SGHTA, FQGNSA. The CDR3 has 16 residues. Trimming took off 1 base at V and 0 bases at J, with 13 bases between the two ends. The CDR3: CASSLVVRSSSYEQYF. The DNA for the CDR3 is TGTGCCAGCAGCTTAGTTGTCCGGTCTAGCTCCTACGAGCAGTACTTC.

This clone is labeled as medium-sized. V is TRBV27 and J is TRBJ2-1, with TRBD1 matching 9 bases. The V gene end was trimmed by 7 bases and the J gene end by 9 bases; junction bases not matched to a gene: 13. The CDR3 sequence is 15 residues long. Germline values: CDR1 MNHEY, CDR2 SMNVEV (reference sequence). The CDR3 loop reads CASTLFWTGDGEQFF. In DNA form, the CDR3 reads TGTGCCAGCACCCTCTTCTGGACAGGGGACGGTGAGCAGTTCTTC.

The chain is built from TRBV4-1 and TRBJ1-2; maybe TRBD1 (5 bases). Germline V gives CDR1 MGHRA, CDR2 YSYEKL. The CDR3 totals 15 residues. The V end was cut by 1 base, the J end by 5 bases, with 14 bases between. CDR3 DNA: TGCGCCAGCAGCCAAGTAGGAGGGGTTCATTATGGCTACACCTTC. It specifies CASSQVGGVHYGYTF.

In this sample, this clone turned up a few times. The chain joins TRBV7-2 to TRBJ1-1, with TRBD1 identical over 7 bases. V was clipped by 5 bases and J by 3 bases; unmatched bases: 15. Germline V lookup: CDR1 SGHTA, CDR2 FQGNSA. This CDR3 has 17 amino acids. CDR3 sequence reads: CASSLKGQKLSDTEAFF. The CDR3 DNA reads TGTGCCAGCAGCCTAAAGGGACAGAAACTCTCTGACACTGAAGCTTTCTTT.

CDR3 nucleotides: TGCGCCAGCAGCCAAGTACCTCAGGACGGTACCTACGAGCAGTACTTC. It specifies CASSQVPQDGTYEQYF. The rearrangement joins TRBV4-1 to TRBJ2-7; D gene uncertain. The ends were cut back, 1 base at V and 2 bases at J, with 15 bases in the middle. CDR1 is MGHRA and CDR2 is YSYEKL in the germline V gene. The CDR3 is 16 amino acids.

The genes are TRBV19 and TRBJ2-7; no reliable D call. CDR1 is LNHDA and CDR2 is SQIVND in the germline V gene (reference sequence). V lost 5 bases and J 2 bases, leaving 13 bases between the germline ends. The CDR3 extends over 14 amino acids. The CDR3 DNA is TGTGCCAGTAGTGCAACCCCCAGAACCTACGAGCAGTACTTC. Protein: CASSATPRTYEQYF.

This clone was seen a single time. The chain employs TRBV7-6 and TRBJ2-3, with D hard to call. Trimming left V 2 bases short and J 6 bases short, with 6 bases between. This CDR3 is 12 amino acids long. Germline assignment: CDR1 SGHVS and CDR2 FNYEAQ. CDR3 coding DNA: TGTGCCAGCAGCTTAAGTGAGGATACGCAGTATTTT. This gives the protein CASSLSEDTQYF.